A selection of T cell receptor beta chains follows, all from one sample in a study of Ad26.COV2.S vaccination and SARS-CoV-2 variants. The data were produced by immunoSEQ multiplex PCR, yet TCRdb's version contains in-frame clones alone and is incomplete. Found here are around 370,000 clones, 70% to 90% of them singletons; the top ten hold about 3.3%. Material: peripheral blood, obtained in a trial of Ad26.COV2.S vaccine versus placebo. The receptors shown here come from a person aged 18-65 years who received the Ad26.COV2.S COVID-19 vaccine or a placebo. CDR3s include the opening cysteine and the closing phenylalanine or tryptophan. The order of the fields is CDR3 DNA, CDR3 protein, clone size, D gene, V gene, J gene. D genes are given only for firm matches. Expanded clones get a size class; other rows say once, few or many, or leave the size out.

CDR3nt: TGCGCCAGCAGCCAAGATGGGGGGGATGAGCAGTTCTTC; CDR3aa: CASSQDGGDEQFF; abundance: NA; d_gene: TRBD2; v_gene: TRBV4-3; j_gene: TRBJ2-1
CDR3nt: TGTGCCAGCAGCTTAGGACCTCGTGGGGAGCAGTACTTC; CDR3aa: CASSLGPRGEQYF; abundance: NA; d_gene: NA; v_gene: TRBV13; j_gene: TRBJ2-7
CDR3nt: TGTGCCTGGACCTTGGGGACAGGGACGTCAAAAGAGACCCAGTACTTC; CDR3aa: CAWTLGTGTSKETQYF; abundance: once; d_gene: TRBD1; v_gene: TRBV30; j_gene: TRBJ2-5
CDR3nt: TGTGCCAGCAGCCAAAAGTTGGATGAGCAGTTCTTC; CDR3aa: CASSQKLDEQFF; abundance: NA; d_gene: NA; v_gene: TRBV3-1/TRBV3-2; j_gene: TRBJ2-1
CDR3nt: TGTGCCAGCTGGAGGACAGGCTCTGGAAACACCATATATTTT; CDR3aa: CASWRTGSGNTIYF; abundance: NA; d_gene: TRBD1; v_gene: TRBV6-5; j_gene: TRBJ1-3
CDR3nt: TGTGCCACCGACGACAAGTACGAGCAGTACTTC; CDR3aa: CATDDKYEQYF; abundance: few; d_gene: NA; v_gene: TRBV19; j_gene: TRBJ2-7
CDR3nt: TGTGCCAGCAGCGCCCCTGCTAGGAACTATGGCTACACCTTC; CDR3aa: CASSAPARNYGYTF; abundance: NA; d_gene: NA; v_gene: TRBV9; j_gene: TRBJ1-2
CDR3nt: TGTGCCAGTAGTATTAGGGCGGGCTACGAGCAGTACTTC; CDR3aa: CASSIRAGYEQYF; abundance: few; d_gene: NA; v_gene: TRBV19; j_gene: TRBJ2-7
CDR3nt: TGCGCCAGCAGCCAAGACACGGGACTACGAGAAGAGACCCAGTACTTC; CDR3aa: CASSQDTGLREETQYF; abundance: NA; d_gene: TRBD2; v_gene: TRBV4-1; j_gene: TRBJ2-5
CDR3nt: TGCGCCAGCAGCCAGGAGTATAGCATAGGTCCTCACACTGAAGCTTTCTTT; CDR3aa: CASSQEYSIGPHTEAFF; abundance: few; d_gene: NA; v_gene: TRBV4-1; j_gene: TRBJ1-1
CDR3nt: TGTGCCTGGAGTGTAGGGGACAGCACAGATACGCAGTATTTT; CDR3aa: CAWSVGDSTDTQYF; abundance: NA; d_gene: NA; v_gene: TRBV30; j_gene: TRBJ2-3